Listed below are T cell receptor beta chains from one sample, sequenced in a study of blood T cell repertoires in COVID-19. Sequencing used immunoSEQ multiplex PCR; TCRdb keeps in-frame clones, though not all of them. The sample comprises more than 250,000 clones, around 88% of which are singletons, and approximately 1.2% rests with the top ten. Input material: peripheral blood. Receptors originate from a woman aged 50 to 60 with acute or convalescent COVID-19. Each CDR3 is given with its conserved first and last residue. The order of the fields is clone size, V gene, J gene, D gene, CDR3 DNA, CDR3 protein. The D gene is left open where the match is weak. The size of a clone is reported for some rows only, either as once, few or many, or as a class for expanded clones.

size: NA; V: TRBV5-1; J: TRBJ1-4; D: NA; DNA: TGCGCCAGCAGCGAGGGAGGACTGATTAATGAAAAACTGTTTTTT; CDR3: CASSEGGLINEKLFF
size: few; V: TRBV5-1; J: TRBJ2-1; D: TRBD2; DNA: TGCGCCAGCAGCTCGATAGCGGGAGCCAATGAGCAGTTCTTC; CDR3: CASSSIAGANEQFF
size: once; V: TRBV5-1; J: TRBJ2-7; D: TRBD1; DNA: TGCGCCAGCAGCGTGGGAGGGACAGGGCCCCACGAGCAGTACTTC; CDR3: CASSVGGTGPHEQYF
size: NA; V: TRBV9; J: TRBJ2-1; D: TRBD2; DNA: TGTGCCAGCAGCGCCGGACTAGCGGGAGGGCATGAGCAGTTCTTC; CDR3: CASSAGLAGGHEQFF
size: NA; V: TRBV4-3; J: TRBJ1-4; D: TRBD1; DNA: TGCGCCAGCAGCCCCGGGACGGGGCAGGGGGAGAATGAAAAACTGTTTTTT; CDR3: CASSPGTGQGENEKLFF
size: NA; V: TRBV29-1; J: TRBJ2-5; D: NA; DNA: TGCAGCGTTGAACCCGCAGGCCAAGAGACCCAGTACTTC; CDR3: CSVEPAGQETQYF
size: NA; V: TRBV11-2; J: TRBJ1-2; D: TRBD1; DNA: TGTGCCAGCAGCTTTCAGGACAGGGGAAGGAGCTACACCTTC; CDR3: CASSFQDRGRSYTF
size: NA; V: TRBV4-2; J: TRBJ1-1; D: NA; DNA: TGTGCCAGCAGCCAAGTGACAGGCGGAACTGAAGCTTTCTTT; CDR3: CASSQVTGGTEAFF
size: NA; V: TRBV12-5; J: TRBJ2-4; D: NA; DNA: TGTGCTAGTGGTTTGGTAGTCCTAGTCGGGGGCAAAAACATTCAGTACTTC; CDR3: CASGLVVLVGGKNIQYF
size: NA; V: TRBV2; J: TRBJ2-5; D: TRBD2; DNA: TGTGCCAGCAGGGCGGGGGGGGAGACCCAGTACTTC; CDR3: CASRAGGETQYF
size: NA; V: TRBV2; J: TRBJ1-1; D: NA; DNA: TGTGCCAGCACCGACGGGAGGGCTAACACTGAAGCTTTCTTT; CDR3: CASTDGRANTEAFF
size: NA; V: TRBV19; J: TRBJ1-1; D: TRBD1; DNA: TGTGCCAGTATCACTGACAGGGGGGGCACTGAAGCTTTCTTT; CDR3: CASITDRGGTEAFF
size: NA; V: TRBV7-2; J: TRBJ1-5; D: NA; DNA: TGTGCCAGCAGCTTAGACCCCGAGGGGCCCCAGCATTTT; CDR3: CASSLDPEGPQHF
size: NA; V: TRBV19; J: TRBJ1-1; D: TRBD1; DNA: TGTGCCAGTAGAACAGGGGTGAACACTGAAGCTTTCTTT; CDR3: CASRTGVNTEAFF
size: NA; V: TRBV7-2; J: TRBJ2-3; D: TRBD2; DNA: TGTGCCAGCAGCTATAGCGGGAGTGCAGATACGCAGTATTTT; CDR3: CASSYSGSADTQYF
size: NA; V: TRBV7-2; J: TRBJ2-3; D: TRBD2; DNA: TGTGCCAGCAGCCCCACTAGCGGGGTGCTGACAGATACGCAGTATTTT; CDR3: CASSPTSGVLTDTQYF
size: few; V: TRBV6-5; J: TRBJ1-1; D: NA; DNA: TGTGCCAGCAGTTACTCGAGGGGGGGGACCACTGAAGCTTTCTTT; CDR3: CASSYSRGGTTEAFF
size: NA; V: TRBV6-5; J: TRBJ1-6; D: NA; DNA: TGTGCCAGCTGGGAGGTCTCCTATAATTCACCCCTCCACTTT; CDR3: CASWEVSYNSPLHF
size: NA; V: TRBV11-2; J: TRBJ2-5; D: TRBD2; DNA: TGTGCCAGCAGCCGACCGGGACTAGCGGGGGGAGAGACCCAGTACTTC; CDR3: CASSRPGLAGGETQYF
size: NA; V: TRBV10-1; J: TRBJ1-3; D: NA; DNA: TGCGCCAGCAGTGACGGGAGCTCTGGAAACACCATATATTTT; CDR3: CASSDGSSGNTIYF
size: once; V: TRBV4-2; J: TRBJ1-1; D: TRBD1; DNA: TGTGCCAGCAGCCAGTCCGGGACAGCGAACACTGAAGCTTTCTTT; CDR3: CASSQSGTANTEAFF
size: NA; V: TRBV5-1; J: TRBJ1-6; D: TRBD1; DNA: TGCGCCAGCAGCTCCGGGACAGGAGGTAATTCACCCCTCCACTTT; CDR3: CASSSGTGGNSPLHF
size: NA; V: TRBV5-1; J: TRBJ2-5; D: NA; DNA: TGCGCCAGCAGCTTGTTGGGCGAGGGAGAGACCCAGTACTTC; CDR3: CASSLLGEGETQYF
size: NA; V: TRBV7-9; J: TRBJ1-1; D: NA; DNA: TGTGCCAGCACCCGTCTCGGGACTGAAGCTTTCTTT; CDR3: CASTRLGTEAFF
size: NA; V: TRBV5-8; J: TRBJ1-4; D: TRBD1; DNA: TGTGCCAGCAGCTTGATGGGCAGGGGGAATGAAAAACTGTTTTTT; CDR3: CASSLMGRGNEKLFF
size: NA; V: TRBV11-3; J: TRBJ1-1; D: NA; DNA: TGTGCCAGCAGCCCGGGGGTCCGGGTTGAAGCTTTCTTT; CDR3: CASSPGVRVEAFF
size: NA; V: TRBV9; J: TRBJ1-6; D: NA; DNA: TGTGCCAGCAGCGGAGAGGAGGGGAAGATCCCCCTCCACTTT; CDR3: CASSGEEGKIPLHF
size: NA; V: TRBV9; J: TRBJ1-1; D: NA; DNA: TGTGCCAGCAGCTCCCAGGACAGAGGCTATAACACTGAAGCTTTCTTT; CDR3: CASSSQDRGYNTEAFF
size: NA; V: TRBV19; J: TRBJ2-5; D: TRBD1; DNA: TGTGCCAGTAGTAAACAGGGGATCCAAGAGACCCAGTACTTC; CDR3: CASSKQGIQETQYF
size: NA; V: TRBV11-3; J: TRBJ1-1; D: NA; DNA: TGTGCCAGCAGCTTAGCCCATGGGAGTGGCACTGAAGCTTTCTTT; CDR3: CASSLAHGSGTEAFF
size: once; V: TRBV30; J: TRBJ1-3; D: NA; DNA: TGTGGCCGTGGGACAACTGGAAACACCATATATTTT; CDR3: CGRGTTGNTIYF
size: NA; V: TRBV7-8; J: TRBJ1-4; D: TRBD1; DNA: TGTGCCAGCAGCTTAACCCGGACAGGGAGGGAAAAACTGTTTTTT; CDR3: CASSLTRTGREKLFF